This section outlines one T cell receptor beta chain sequence together with its context. TCRdb reprocessed the 5' RACE reads and reports one entry per CDR3 protein, with no DNA. The sample holds around 220,000 distinct CDR3 sequences. The CDR3 runs to 17 residues. Germline V lookup: CDR1 SGHDT, CDR2 YYEEEE. This sample is drawn from a study of monozygotic twins with inflammatory bowel disease. The clonotype comes from a human donor with ulcerative colitis or Crohn's disease, or a healthy co-twin of an affected twin (not recorded which). The genes are TRBV5-6 and TRBJ2-3. The sequenced sample consisted of blood. The CDR3 region is CASSPPQVALSADTQYF.